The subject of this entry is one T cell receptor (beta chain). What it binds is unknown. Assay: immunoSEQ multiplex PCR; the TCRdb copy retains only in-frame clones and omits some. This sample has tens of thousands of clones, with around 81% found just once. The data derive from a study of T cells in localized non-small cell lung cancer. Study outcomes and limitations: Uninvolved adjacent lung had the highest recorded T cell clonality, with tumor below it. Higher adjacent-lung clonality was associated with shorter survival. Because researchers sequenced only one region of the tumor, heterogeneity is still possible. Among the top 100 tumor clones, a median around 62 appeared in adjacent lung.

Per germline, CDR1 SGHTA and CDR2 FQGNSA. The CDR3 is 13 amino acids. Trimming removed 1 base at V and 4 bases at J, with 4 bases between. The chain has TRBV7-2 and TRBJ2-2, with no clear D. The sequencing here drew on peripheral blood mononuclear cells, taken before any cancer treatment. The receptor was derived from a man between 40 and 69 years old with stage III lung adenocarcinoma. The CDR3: CASSLVLTGELFF. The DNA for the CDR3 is TGTGCCAGCAGCTTAGTTCTCACCGGGGAGCTGTTTTTT. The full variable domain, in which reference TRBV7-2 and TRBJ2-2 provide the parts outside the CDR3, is GAGVSQSPSNKVTEKGKDVELRCDPISGHTALYWYRQSLGQGLEFLIYFQGNSAPDKSGLPSDRFSAERTGGSVSTLTIQRTQQEDSAVYLCASSLVLTGELFFGEGSRLTVL.